Given below is one TCR beta chain in context. The CDR3 runs 10 residues. The germline V gene has CDR1 MDHEN and CDR2 SYDVKM. The V and J ends lost 4 bases and 14 bases respectively, with 6 bases between them. The data derive from a study of blood T cell repertoires in COVID-19. Study at large: Specimens from acute and convalescent COVID-19 originated in the United States, Italy and Spain. T cells, B-cell-depleted T cells, or PBMCs provided the cDNA or gDNA that served as material.

Original methodology: For nucleated cells, counts were estimated from reference gene primer amplification. Using immunoSEQ multiplex PCR, the repertoire was profiled, and TCRdb retains in-frame clones only, with some absent. V, J and clone size derive from that table, while D and trimming were established from the DNA sequence. The sample records roughly 250,000 clones, more than 65% being singletons. The sample comprised peripheral blood. This sequence joins TRBV28 and TRBJ1-6, with no clear D. The receptor was derived from a woman between 40 and 55 years old with active or convalescent COVID-19. CDR3: CASSSQSLHF. DNA of the CDR3: TGTGCCAGCAGTTCCCAATCCCTCCACTTT. Based on the CDR3 plus reference TRBV28 and TRBJ1-6, the full variable domain is DVKVTQSSRYLVKRTGEKVFLECVQDMDHENMFWYRQDPGLGLRLIYFSYDVKMKEKGDIPEGYSVSREKKERFSLILESASTNQTSMYLCASSSQSLHFGNGTRLTVT.